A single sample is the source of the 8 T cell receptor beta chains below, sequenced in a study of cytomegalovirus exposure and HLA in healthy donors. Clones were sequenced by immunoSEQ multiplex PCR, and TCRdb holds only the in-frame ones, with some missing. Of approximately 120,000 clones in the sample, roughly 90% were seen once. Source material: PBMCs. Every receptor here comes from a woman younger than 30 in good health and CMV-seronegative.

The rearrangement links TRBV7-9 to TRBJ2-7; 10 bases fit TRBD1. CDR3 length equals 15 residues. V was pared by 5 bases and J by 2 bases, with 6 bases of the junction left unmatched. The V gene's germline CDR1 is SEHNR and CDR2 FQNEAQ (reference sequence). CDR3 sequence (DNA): TGTGCCAGCAGCCCAGAGGGACAGGGGACCTACGAGCAGTACTTC. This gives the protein CASSPEGQGTYEQYF.

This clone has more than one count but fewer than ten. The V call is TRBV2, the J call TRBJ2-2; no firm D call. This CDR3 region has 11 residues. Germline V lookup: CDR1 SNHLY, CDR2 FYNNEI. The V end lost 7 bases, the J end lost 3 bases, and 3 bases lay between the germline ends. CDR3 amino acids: CASTDTGELFF. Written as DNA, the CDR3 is TGTGCCAGCACGGACACCGGGGAGCTGTTTTTT.

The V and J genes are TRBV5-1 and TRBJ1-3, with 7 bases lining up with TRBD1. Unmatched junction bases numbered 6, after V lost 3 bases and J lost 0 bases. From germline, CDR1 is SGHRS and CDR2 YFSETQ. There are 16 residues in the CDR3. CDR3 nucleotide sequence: TGCGCCAGCAGCTCCGTACCAGGGGGCTCTGGAAACACCATATATTTT. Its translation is CASSSVPGGSGNTIYF.

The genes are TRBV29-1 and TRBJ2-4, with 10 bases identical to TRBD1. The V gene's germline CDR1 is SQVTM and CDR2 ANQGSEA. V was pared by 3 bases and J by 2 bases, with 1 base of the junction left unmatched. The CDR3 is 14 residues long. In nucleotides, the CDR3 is TGCAGCGTTGAGGGACAGGGGACCAAAAACATTCAGTACTTC. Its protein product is CSVEGQGTKNIQYF.

The CDR3 spells CASSTGEYYGYTF. CDR3 nucleotides: TGTGCCAGCAGCACCGGGGAGTACTATGGCTACACCTTC. This rearrangement joins TRBV5-6 to TRBJ1-2; D not certain. This CDR3 contains 13 residues. CDR1 is SGHDT, CDR2 YYEEEE, per germline. The germline V and J ends were trimmed by 4 bases and 3 bases, with 10 bases remaining between them.

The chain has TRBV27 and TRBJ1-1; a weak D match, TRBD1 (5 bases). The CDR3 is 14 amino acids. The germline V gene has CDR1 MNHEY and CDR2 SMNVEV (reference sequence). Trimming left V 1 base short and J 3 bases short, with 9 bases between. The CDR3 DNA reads TGTGCCAGCAGTTTATTATCGGGGGACACTGAAGCTTTCTTT. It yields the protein CASSLLSGDTEAFF.

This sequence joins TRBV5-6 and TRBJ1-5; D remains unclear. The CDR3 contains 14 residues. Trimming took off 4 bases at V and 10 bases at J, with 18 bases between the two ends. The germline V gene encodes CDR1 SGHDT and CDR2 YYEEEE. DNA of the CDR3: TGTGCCAGCAGCCCCCGGGGTCAGTTCTACCCCCAGCATTTT. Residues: CASSPRGQFYPQHF.

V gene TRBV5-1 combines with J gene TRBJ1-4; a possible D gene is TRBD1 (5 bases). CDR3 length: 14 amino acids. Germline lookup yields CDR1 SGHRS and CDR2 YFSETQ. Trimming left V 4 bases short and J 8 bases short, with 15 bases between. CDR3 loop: CASSPDTGWEKLFF. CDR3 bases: TGCGCCAGCAGCCCGGACACCGGGTGGGAAAAACTGTTTTTT.